A selection of T cell receptor beta chains follows, all from one sample in a study of cytomegalovirus exposure and HLA in healthy donors. Data came from immunoSEQ multiplex PCR; TCRdb stores just in-frame clones and leaves some out. The data contain some 150,000 clones, around 73% of them singletons. Material: PBMCs. Receptors originate from a human donor in good health. Both conserved end residues are part of each CDR3. Each record gives: D gene, J gene, V gene, CDR3 length, clone size, CDR3 DNA, CDR3 protein. D genes are given only for firm matches. Not all rows give a size; the values are once, few, many and, for expanded clones, a class.

-	TRBJ2-5	TRBV6-1	14	-	TGTGCCAGCAGTGCACGGGTCCCCGAAGAGACCCAGTACTTC	CASSARVPEETQYF
-	TRBJ1-1	TRBV27	15	-	TGTGCCAGTAGTTTATTCGGACAGCAGAACACTGAAGCTTTCTTT	CASSLFGQQNTEAFF
-	TRBJ1-1	TRBV10-3	13	-	TGTGCCACCACCGGGACACAGAACACTGAAGCTTTCTTT	CATTGTQNTEAFF
-	TRBJ1-6	TRBV4-1	14	-	TGCGCCAGCAGCCAAGAGGGGGCCTATTCACCCCTCCACTTT	CASSQEGAYSPLHF
-	TRBJ2-5	TRBV11-3	15	few	TGTGCCAGCAGCCCCCGATGGGACTCCCTAGCAACCCAGTACTTC	CASSPRWDSLATQYF
-	TRBJ2-7	TRBV5-1	14	-	TGCGCCAGCAGCGCCGGGACTTCCTCCTACGAGCAGTACTTC	CASSAGTSSYEQYF
TRBD2	TRBJ2-4	TRBV4-1	18	-	TGCGCCAGCAGCCAGGGACTAGCGGGCGGTGAAGCCAAAAACATTCAGTACTTC	CASSQGLAGGEAKNIQYF
TRBD2	TRBJ2-2	TRBV9	17	-	TGTGCCAGCAGCGGGCCGGGAGGGAATCCGAACACCGGGGAGCTGTTTTTT	CASSGPGGNPNTGELFF
-	TRBJ2-5	TRBV11-3	15	-	TGTGCCAGCAGCTTAGAATTTTCAGGGTTGGAGACCCAGTACTTC	CASSLEFSGLETQYF
-	TRBJ1-1	TRBV6-6	14	-	TGTGCCAGCAGTTACCACGGACAGAACACTGAAGCTTTCTTT	CASSYHGQNTEAFF
TRBD1	TRBJ2-5	TRBV6-1	18	-	TGTGCCAGCAGTGAAGCGGCTTTACACAGGGGGGTCAGGGAGACCCAGTACTTC	CASSEAALHRGVRETQYF
TRBD1	TRBJ1-2	TRBV6-1	17	-	TGTGCCAGCAGTGAAATTTTAGGGACAGGGGTAAACTATGGCTACACCTTC	CASSEILGTGVNYGYTF
TRBD1	TRBJ2-7	TRBV4-2	13	once	TGTGCCAGCAGCCAAGCCAGGGGGCACGAGCAGTACTTC	CASSQARGHEQYF
-	TRBJ2-3	TRBV18	13	-	TGTGCCAGCTCACAGGGGATAGAAGATACGCAGTATTTT	CASSQGIEDTQYF
-	TRBJ1-5	TRBV28	14	-	TGTGCCAGCAGTTTAAACAGGGCTAGTCAGCCCCAGCATTTT	CASSLNRASQPQHF
TRBD1	TRBJ2-1	TRBV4-2	16	few	TGTGCCAGCAGCCTCGGCCGGGACAGCTTAATCAATGAGCAGTTCTTC	CASSLGRDSLINEQFF
TRBD2	TRBJ2-1	TRBV6-5	12	-	TGTGCCAGCAGTCCTAGCGGGACCGAGCAGTTCTTC	CASSPSGTEQFF
-	TRBJ1-1	TRBV2	11	-	TGTGCCACACAGGGGAACACTGAAGCTTTCTTT	CATQGNTEAFF
TRBD2	TRBJ2-7	TRBV5-4	16	few	TGTGCCAGCAGCTTGGGGCTAGCGGGAGGGCTGATCGAGCAGTACTTC	CASSLGLAGGLIEQYF
-	TRBJ1-2	TRBV4-1	12	-	TGCGCCAGCAGCCAAGAGGGGGGTGGCTACACCTTC	CASSQEGGGYTF
-	TRBJ1-4	TRBV4-2	14	few	TGTGCCAGCAGCCAAGTAGGGGTTCACGAAAAACTGTTTTTT	CASSQVGVHEKLFF
-	TRBJ2-5	TRBV6-1	14	-	TGTGCCAGCCTGGTAGGGGGCGGGGGGGAGACCCAGTACTTC	CASLVGGGGETQYF
-	TRBJ2-1	TRBV19	14	once	TGTGCCAGTAGTATTCGGGGGATTTTCAATGAGCAGTTCTTC	CASSIRGIFNEQFF
TRBD2	TRBJ2-2	TRBV27	15	-	TGTGCCAGCAGTGCCCAATTGGGACTAACCGGGGAGCTGTTTTTT	CASSAQLGLTGELFF
TRBD2	TRBJ2-1	TRBV27	17	-	TGTGCCAGCAGTCCCCCTACGGGGGGGTCCTCCTACAATGAGCAGTTCTTC	CASSPPTGGSSYNEQFF
-	TRBJ2-5	TRBV2	14	-	TGTGCCAGCAGGAGGGGACAAAGAACGGGGACCCAGTACTTC	CASRRGQRTGTQYF
-	TRBJ2-7	TRBV10-2	17	-	TGCGCCAGCAGTGAGGCCCCGTGGGAGTTCGCCCTCCACGAGCAGTACTTC	CASSEAPWEFALHEQYF
-	TRBJ1-2	TRBV9	14	-	TGTGCCAGCAGCGTCGGGGGACCTAACTATGGCTACACCTTC	CASSVGGPNYGYTF
TRBD2	TRBJ2-5	TRBV9	17	once	TGTGCCAGCAGCCCAGCGGGTAGCGGGAGATATGGGGAGACCCAGTACTTC	CASSPAGSGRYGETQYF
-	TRBJ2-4	TRBV6-5	16	-	TGTGCCAGCAGTTACTCGAGGGCCCTAAACAAAAACATTCAGTACTTC	CASSYSRALNKNIQYF
-	TRBJ2-1	TRBV13	13	few	TGTGCCAGCAGCCCTCGGGGATACAATGAGCAGTTCTTC	CASSPRGYNEQFF
TRBD1	TRBJ2-5	TRBV27	15	-	TGTGCCAGCAGTTTGTCGACAGGGGGCTTTGGGACCCAGTACTTC	CASSLSTGGFGTQYF
TRBD2	TRBJ2-1	TRBV25-1	14	once	TGTGCCAGCAAGGGTGAGCGGGAGAGCAATGAGCAGTTCTTC	CASKGERESNEQFF
TRBD2	TRBJ2-1	TRBV7-2	15	once	TGTGCCAGCAGCTTGGTGGCGGGGGAAACCGGGGAGCAGTTCTTC	CASSLVAGETGEQFF
TRBD2	TRBJ2-7	TRBV5-1	17	-	TGCGCCAGCAGCTTGGGCCGGACTAGTCATAGCTCCTACGAGCAGTACTTC	CASSLGRTSHSSYEQYF
TRBD2	TRBJ2-7	TRBV6-1	14	-	TGTGCCTCAGGCGGGCTAGCGGAGGCCTACGAGCAGTACTTC	CASGGLAEAYEQYF
-	TRBJ2-7	TRBV11-2	15	-	TGTGCCAGCAGCCCCAACTCGGGCAGGGTGCGAGAGCAGTACTTC	CASSPNSGRVREQYF
-	TRBJ1-5	TRBV6-1	14	-	TGTGCCAGCAGACGAGATACTAGCAATCAGCCCCAGCATTTT	CASRRDTSNQPQHF
-	TRBJ1-1	TRBV9	14	-	TGTGCCAGCAGCGTAGGGGTCAGGGGCACTGAAGCTTTCTTT	CASSVGVRGTEAFF
TRBD2	TRBJ2-5	TRBV19	16	once	TGTGCCAGTAGTATACCGAAGACTAGCGGGGCGGAGACCCAGTACTTC	CASSIPKTSGAETQYF
TRBD2	TRBJ2-7	TRBV6-6	14	-	TGTGCCAGCAGTCAGCGGGAGGGCCTTTACGAGCAGTACTTC	CASSQREGLYEQYF
TRBD2	TRBJ2-3	TRBV28	12	-	TGTGCCAGCAGGAGCGGGAGTGATACGCAGTATTTT	CASRSGSDTQYF
-	TRBJ1-1	TRBV28	13	-	TGTGCCAGCAGTCGCAGGATGAACACTGAAGCTTTCTTT	CASSRRMNTEAFF
-	TRBJ2-3	TRBV6-5	13	-	TGTGCCAGCAGGTCCACTAGCACAGATACGCAGTATTTT	CASRSTSTDTQYF
-	TRBJ1-5	TRBV4-1	15	-	TGCGCCAGCAGCCAAGATGTGGGGCTCGATCAGCCCCAGCATTTT	CASSQDVGLDQPQHF
-	TRBJ2-5	TRBV11-2	13	-	TGTGCCAGCAGCTTGGGTTCGGGTGCGACCCAGTACTTC	CASSLGSGATQYF
-	TRBJ2-7	TRBV21-1	13	few	TGTGCCAGGATGGACAGGAGGAACCACGAGCAGTACTTC	CARMDRRNHEQYF
TRBD1	TRBJ1-2	TRBV5-6	14	-	TGTGCCAGCAGATACAGGGGCGCTAACTATGGCTACACCTTC	CASRYRGANYGYTF
-	TRBJ2-5	TRBV5-4	13	-	TGTGCCAGCAGCTTAAATTCTCCGGAGACCCAGTACTTC	CASSLNSPETQYF
TRBD2	TRBJ2-5	TRBV6-5	15	-	TGTGCCAGCAGTGACTCTTCGGGGGGATTGGAGACCCAGTACTTC	CASSDSSGGLETQYF